This TCR beta chain was retrieved from a study of blood T cell repertoires in COVID-19. For the study at large: Some COVID-19 samples were acute and others convalescent; all came from the United States, Italy and Spain. T cells, B-cell-depleted T cells, or PBMCs supplied cDNA or gDNA.

Trimming removed 3 bases at V and 6 bases at J, with 12 bases between. CDR1 and CDR2 from the germline V gene are MDHEN and SYDVKM. This CDR3 has 13 amino acids. Methods used by the authors: Estimates of nucleated cell counts were drawn from the amplification of reference gene primers. Here immunoSEQ multiplex PCR was the method, and the copy in TCRdb shows in-frame clones only, minus some. V and J calls and clone size follow that table, whereas D and trimming were derived from the DNA. The table shows 180,000 or so clones, with roughly 80% occurring only once. The V and J genes are TRBV28 and TRBJ2-7; maybe TRBD2 (6 bases). This receptor was identified in a man in his fifties who had recovered from COVID-19. The sample consisted of peripheral blood. The CDR3 bases are TGTGCCAGCAGTTTCTACGCGGGACGCGAGCAGTACTTC. Amino acids: CASSFYAGREQYF.